A selection of T cell receptor beta chains follows, all from one sample in a study of long-term antiretroviral therapy in people with HIV. Generated by immunoSEQ multiplex PCR, the TCRdb table keeps only in-frame clones and is missing some. The sample has 39,000 or so clones; over 70% are singletons. This specimen was unsorted PBMCs, taken 0.6 years after starting antiretroviral therapy. These receptors were obtained from a man between 18 and 35 years old with HIV. CDR3s include the opening cysteine and the closing phenylalanine or tryptophan. The D gene is left open where the match is weak. Clone size appears in some rows only: once, few, many, or a class for an expanded clone.

V gene,J gene,D gene,clone size,CDR3 protein,CDR3 DNA
TRBV6-5,TRBJ2-7,TRBD2,-,CASRRTSGSIGEQYF,TGTGCCAGCAGAAGGACTAGCGGGAGTATCGGCGAGCAGTACTTC
TRBV28,TRBJ1-4,-,-,CASSWSTNEKLFF,TGTGCCAGCAGTTGGTCAACTAATGAAAAACTGTTTTTT
TRBV5-5,TRBJ1-4,-,few,CASSWDISEKLFF,TGTGCCAGCAGCTGGGACATATCTGAAAAACTGTTTTTT
TRBV19,TRBJ2-3,-,-,CASSIRPTMGVPTQYF,TGTGCCAGTAGTATACGGCCTACCATGGGGGTTCCTACGCAGTATTTT
TRBV7-8,TRBJ1-3,-,-,CASSLGDSGNTIYF,TGTGCCAGCAGCTTAGGGGACTCTGGAAACACCATATATTTT
TRBV9,TRBJ1-1,-,once,CASSVARGGATEAFF,TGTGCCAGCAGCGTAGCTCGGGGGGGAGCGACTGAAGCTTTCTTT
TRBV28,TRBJ1-1,-,-,CASAENTEAFF,TGTGCCAGCGCCGAGAACACTGAAGCTTTCTTT
TRBV5-4,TRBJ1-3,-,-,CASSSRGTARRNTIYF,TGTGCCAGCAGCTCGCGGGGGACGGCCCGACGAAACACCATATATTTT
TRBV5-1,TRBJ1-2,-,-,CASSPSGHGYGYTF,TGCGCCAGCAGCCCCTCAGGGCACGGCTATGGCTACACCTTC
TRBV6-1,TRBJ2-1,-,-,CASSETLGSYNEQFF,TGTGCCAGCAGTGAGACGTTGGGCTCCTACAATGAGCAGTTCTTC
TRBV18,TRBJ1-5,-,-,CASSPPSGENQPQHF,TGTGCCAGCTCACCACCATCGGGGGAAAATCAGCCCCAGCATTTT
TRBV6-5,TRBJ2-1,-,-,CASRQGGEQFF,TGTGCCAGCAGACAGGGCGGAGAGCAGTTCTTC
TRBV7-2,TRBJ1-3,TRBD1,-,CASSRDRVTGNTIYF,TGTGCCAGCAGCCGAGACAGGGTTACTGGAAACACCATATATTTT
TRBV19,TRBJ2-7,TRBD1,-,CASRDRYEQYF,TGTGCCAGCCGGGACAGGTACGAGCAGTACTTC
TRBV7-9,TRBJ1-2,-,-,CASTSAMNGYTF,TGTGCCAGCACCTCGGCGATGAACGGCTACACCTTC
TRBV9,TRBJ2-7,TRBD1,-,CASSAGQASSYEQYF,TGTGCCAGCAGCGCGGGACAGGCCTCCTCCTACGAGCAGTACTTC
TRBV5-1,TRBJ2-2,TRBD1,-,CASSSGTGSWELFF,TGCGCCAGCAGCTCCGGGACAGGGTCGTGGGAGCTGTTTTTT